The T cell receptor beta chain under discussion was sequenced for a study of response to subunit inactivated influenza vaccine. Germline assignment: CDR1 SGHKS and CDR2 YYEKEE (reference sequence). CDR3 length equals 16 residues. V was pared by 4 bases and J by 2 bases, with 16 bases between. In this sample, this clonotype turned up a few times. Its antigen is not identified. Whole-study findings and limits: Authors suggested each seasonal influenza vaccination recruits few new T cells.

TCRdb itself ran the RT-PCR reads through MiXCR, one entry per CDR3 protein. Among hundreds of thousands of distinct CDR3 sequences, 12% were seen once, and the ten largest hold approximately 7.8%. The chain employs TRBV5-5 and TRBJ2-1, with no clear D. This receptor was identified in a man aged 45-65 years who received an inactivated influenza vaccine. The specimen was non-naive T cells sorted from PBMCs, collected around 14 days before vaccination. The chain's CDR3 is CASSPMGYLTYNEQFF. Here the CDR3 DNA reads TGTGCCAGCAGCCCCATGGGGTACCTAACCTACAATGAGCAGTTCTTC.